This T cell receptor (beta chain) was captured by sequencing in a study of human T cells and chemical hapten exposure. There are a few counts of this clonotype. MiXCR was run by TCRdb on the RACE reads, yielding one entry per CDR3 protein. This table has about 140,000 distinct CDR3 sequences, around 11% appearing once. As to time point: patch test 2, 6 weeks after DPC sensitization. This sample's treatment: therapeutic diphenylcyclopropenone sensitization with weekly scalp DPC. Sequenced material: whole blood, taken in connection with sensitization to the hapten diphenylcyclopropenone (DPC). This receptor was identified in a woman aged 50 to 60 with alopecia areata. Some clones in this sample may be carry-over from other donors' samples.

The CDR3 nucleotides are TGTGCCAGCAGTCCTCTAAAGCTTATGCGGGAGGGCCCTCAAGAGACCCAGTACTTC. Protein: CASSPLKLMREGPQETQYF. The gene calls are TRBV7-9 and TRBJ2-5; 9 nucleotides match TRBD2. J gave up 2 bases and V 6 bases, and 19 bases lay outside the gene matches. CDR1 and CDR2 (germline): SEHNR, FQNEAQ (reference sequence). This CDR3 comprises 19 residues.